This is a list of T cell receptor beta chains from one sample in a study of T-cell reconstitution after alpha-beta-depleted transplantation in children. TCRdb called the PCR reads again in MiXCR, with one record for every CDR3 protein. The table shows around 450,000 distinct CDR3 sequences, with roughly 17% occurring only once. The material was PBMCs, mostly from graft donor cells, obtained 360 days after TCRalphabeta/CD19-depleted stem cell transplant. The receptors were gathered from a boy younger than two who had a stem cell transplant for Wiskott-Aldrich syndrome, so the T cells may come from the graft donor. Both conserved end residues are part of each CDR3. Each record gives: V gene, D gene, J gene, clone size, CDR3 DNA, CDR3 protein. D genes are given only for firm matches. Rows give clone size only sometimes, using once, few, many, or a class for an expanded clone.

TRBV12-3/TRBV12-4	.	TRBJ2-2	.	TGTGCCAGCAGTCCGGGACTCCTCACCGGGGAGCTGTTTTTT	CASSPGLLTGELFF
TRBV29-1	.	TRBJ2-1	.	TGCAGCGTACTCGGCGGGCGGAGCTCCTACAATGAGCAGTTCTTC	CSVLGGRSSYNEQFF
TRBV10-2	TRBD2	TRBJ2-2	.	TGCGCCAGCTCCTGGGGAGTAGCGGGTCCATTGAACACCGGGGAGCTGTTTTTT	CASSWGVAGPLNTGELFF
TRBV12-3/TRBV12-4	TRBD2	TRBJ2-5	.	TGTGCCAGCAGTTTCCGAGCGGGAGGGAAAGAGACCCAGTACTTC	CASSFRAGGKETQYF
TRBV5-6	.	TRBJ1-5	few	TGTGCCAGCAGCTTGGGGGGGGCTCAGCCCCAGCATTTT	CASSLGGAQPQHF
TRBV20-1	TRBD1	TRBJ2-7	.	TGCAGTGCTTGGGGACAGCAGTACGAGCAGTACTTC	CSAWGQQYEQYF
TRBV25-1	.	TRBJ2-3	.	TGTGCCACCAGAAGAGGGGGGAAAACAGATACGCAGTATTTT	CATRRGGKTDTQYF
TRBV29-1	.	TRBJ1-4	.	TGCAGCGTTGCAATCTCGGGGCGTGGAAAACTGTTTTTT	CSVAISGRGKLFF
TRBV12-3/TRBV12-4	.	TRBJ2-1	.	TGTGCCAGCAGTCGAGGAGTGGTGCAGTTCTTC	CASSRGVVQFF
TRBV6-5	.	TRBJ1-1	.	TGTGCCAGCAACCGACGCGCCTCCTTGGAAGCTTTCTTT	CASNRRASLEAFF
TRBV6-5	TRBD2	TRBJ2-1	.	TGTGCCAGCAGTTACTCGAACTTAGCGGGAGTCCCCTACAATGAGCAGTTCTTC	CASSYSNLAGVPYNEQFF
TRBV24-1	.	TRBJ2-3	.	TGTGCCACCAGTGACCGGGGAGATACGCAGTATTTT	CATSDRGDTQYF
TRBV24-1	TRBD1	TRBJ2-3	many	TGTGCCACCAGTGGCCGGGACAGACTTAAAGATACGCAGTATTTT	CATSGRDRLKDTQYF
TRBV5-4	TRBD1	TRBJ2-3	.	TGTGCCAGCAGCCCTCAGGGGGCGCCCCTTACGCAGTATTTT	CASSPQGAPLTQYF
TRBV2	TRBD1	TRBJ2-1	many	TGTGCCAGCAGTGTTTTGACAGGGGGTGAGCAGTTCTTC	CASSVLTGGEQFF
TRBV5-1	TRBD2	TRBJ2-1	many	TGCGCCAGCAGCTTGAGTGGGGGACTAAGTTACAATGAGCAGTTCTTC	CASSLSGGLSYNEQFF
TRBV25-1	.	TRBJ2-2	many	TGTGCCAGCAGCCCCAGGGCAACCGGGGAGCTGTTTTTT	CASSPRATGELFF
TRBV6-1	TRBD2	TRBJ2-7	few	TGTGCCAGCACCCCGGGGACTAGAGGCCACGAGCAGTACTTC	CASTPGTRGHEQYF
TRBV20-1	.	TRBJ2-2	few	TGCAGTGCTAGAGATAAGCCTTACCCCGGGGAGCTGTTTTTT	CSARDKPYPGELFF
TRBV16	.	TRBJ2-5	.	TGTGCCAGCAGCCATGACCTAGGGTACCAAGAGACCCAGTACTTC	CASSHDLGYQETQYF
TRBV28	.	TRBJ2-1	few	TGTGCCAGCAGTTTAGCTAGATACACGTCGTCCAACAATGAGCAGTTCTTC	CASSLARYTSSNNEQFF
TRBV12-3/TRBV12-4	TRBD2	TRBJ2-3	few	TGTGCCAGCAGCCCACAGCGGGGAGGCACAGATACGCAGTATTTT	CASSPQRGGTDTQYF
TRBV29-1	.	TRBJ2-3	many	TGCAGCGTCAAGCGGGTGCCCACAGATACGCAGTATTTT	CSVKRVPTDTQYF
TRBV10-3	.	TRBJ2-5	.	TGTGCCATCAGTGAGTTTTTCGGGGCCTATAATCAGACCCAGTACTTC	CAISEFFGAYNQTQYF
TRBV18	TRBD1	TRBJ2-1	few	TGTGCCAGCTCACCAGGACAGGGGACCTACAATGAGCAGTTCTTC	CASSPGQGTYNEQFF
TRBV6-2/TRBV6-3	.	TRBJ2-2	many	TGTGCCAGCAGTTACTCCCCGCGACAATACACCGGGGAGCTGTTTTTT	CASSYSPRQYTGELFF
TRBV5-1	TRBD1	TRBJ2-7	.	TGCGCCAGCAGCCCGCCGGACAGGGCGCTCTACGAGCAGTACTTC	CASSPPDRALYEQYF
TRBV29-1	TRBD2	TRBJ2-1	.	TGCAGCGTTGCCGGAGGGACTAGCGGAGACAATGAGCAGTTCTTC	CSVAGGTSGDNEQFF
TRBV27	.	TRBJ2-1	few	TGTGCCAGCAGTTTCTACCCCGGGGCAGCCAGGTCTCTTAACAATGAGCAGTTCTTC	CASSFYPGAARSLNNEQFF
TRBV4-2	TRBD2	TRBJ2-3	.	TGTGCCAGCAGCCAAGACGGGACTATCACAGATACGCAGTATTTT	CASSQDGTITDTQYF
TRBV20-1	.	TRBJ2-3	.	TGCAGTGCTGAAACCCCGGGACCCAACACAGATACGCAGTATTTT	CSAETPGPNTDTQYF
TRBV7-9	TRBD2	TRBJ2-4	few	TGTGCCAGCAGCTCTCTAGCGGCGGTCGTTAAAAACATTCAGTACTTC	CASSSLAAVVKNIQYF
TRBV5-4	TRBD2	TRBJ2-5	few	TGTGCCAGCAGCTCCGGGACTAGCCCCTCGGGGGAGACCCAGTACTTC	CASSSGTSPSGETQYF
TRBV24-1	.	TRBJ2-2	.	TGTGCCACCAGTGAAGTGTTCACCGGGGAGCTGTTTTTT	CATSEVFTGELFF
TRBV7-9	TRBD1	TRBJ1-3	few	TGTGCCCTGAGGGACAGCAACACCATATATTTT	CALRDSNTIYF
TRBV7-2	.	TRBJ1-1	few	TGTGCCAGCACCAAGAAACCAGACCTGAACACTGAAGCTTTCTTT	CASTKKPDLNTEAFF
TRBV7-9	TRBD2	TRBJ2-1	many	TGTGCCAGCAGCTTAGGACTAGCGGGAGGGTACAATGAGCAGTTCTTC	CASSLGLAGGYNEQFF
TRBV29-1	TRBD1	TRBJ2-7	.	TGCAGCGTTGTATGGGGGACAGACTACGAGCAGTACTTC	CSVVWGTDYEQYF
TRBV5-1	TRBD2	TRBJ2-2	.	TGCGCCAGCCGGGCTAGCGGAGCCGGGGAGCTGTTTTTT	CASRASGAGELFF
TRBV4-1	.	TRBJ2-5	.	TGCGCCAGCAGCCAAGATCAGTTAGAGACCCAGTACTTC	CASSQDQLETQYF
TRBV19	.	TRBJ1-1	once	TGTGCCAGTAGTATCTATTGGATCGGAGATTTGAACACTGAAGCTTTCTTT	CASSIYWIGDLNTEAFF
TRBV4-2	TRBD1	TRBJ2-3	few	TGTGCCAGCAGCCAAGATAACAGGGGAGAGACAGATACGCAGTATTTT	CASSQDNRGETDTQYF
TRBV11-2	.	TRBJ2-5	.	TGTGCCAGCAGGACCGGGGAGACCCAGTACTTC	CASRTGETQYF
TRBV5-1	TRBD1	TRBJ2-4	.	TGCGCCAGCAGCCAACCGGGACAGCGGAACATTCAGTACTTC	CASSQPGQRNIQYF
TRBV27	.	TRBJ2-3	.	TGTGCCAGCAGAAGGGACGGGCACACAGATACGCAGTATTTT	CASRRDGHTDTQYF
TRBV29-1	TRBD2	TRBJ2-5	once	TGCAGCGTTGAAGAGTACCTAGCGGGAGGGCCTCGGGAGACCCAGTACTTC	CSVEEYLAGGPRETQYF
TRBV20-1	TRBD1	TRBJ2-5	.	TGCAGTGATGGGACAGGGGGAATAGGGACCCAGTACTTC	CSDGTGGIGTQYF
TRBV20-1	.	TRBJ2-3	few	TGCAGTGCTACCCCTAGCCCAGATACGCAGTATTTT	CSATPSPDTQYF
TRBV7-9	TRBD1	TRBJ2-7	.	TGTGCCAGCAGCTTAGCGTTCGGGACAGGGGGTCCCTACGAGCAGTACTTC	CASSLAFGTGGPYEQYF
TRBV3-1	.	TRBJ2-3	many	TGTGCCAGCAGCCAAGGGGTGGGGCCATGGACTACGCAGTATTTT	CASSQGVGPWTTQYF
TRBV7-8	.	TRBJ2-1	.	TGTGCCAGCAGCTTAGCTATACAGTCTACCTACAATGAGCAGTTCTTC	CASSLAIQSTYNEQFF
TRBV27	TRBD1	TRBJ1-2	.	TGTGCCAGCAGTTTATCCGACAGGGACGGCTATAAGAACTATGGCTACACCTTC	CASSLSDRDGYKNYGYTF